Below, 27 T cell receptor beta chains from the same sample are listed, as sequenced in a study of T-cell memory formation after mild COVID-19. TCRdb re-analysed the 5' RACE reads in MiXCR, keeping a single row per CDR3 protein. The sample has roughly 260,000 distinct CDR3 sequences, around 15% seen once. The sequenced sample was PBMCs or a T cell subset sorted from them (not recorded which). The receptors shown here come from a man younger than 35 who had mild COVID-19 (a few samples of this study predate the infection). Cell type and time point are not known.

Notes on this clonotype: The junction departs from germline at one end; a sequencing error may be responsible. This chain joins TRBV20-1 and TRBJ2-1; 8 bases are shared with TRBD2. This CDR3 has 12 amino acids. Germline CDR1 reads DFQATT; CDR2 reads SNEGSKA (reference sequence). As DNA, the CDR3 is TGCAGTACTAGCGGTGATTACAATGAGCAGTTCTTC. Translated: CSTSGDYNEQFF.

The chain joins TRBV19 to TRBJ1-1; D is ambiguous. The CDR3 spans 13 residues. Germline V gives CDR1 LNHDA, CDR2 SQIVND (reference sequence). Trimming stripped 9 bases from V and 1 base from J, with 12 bases between. For the CDR3, the DNA is TGTGCCAGCGAGCCCCGCTGGAACACTGAAGCTTTCTTT. Its translation: CASEPRWNTEAFF. Together with reference TRBV19 and TRBJ1-1, the CDR3 gives the full variable domain: DGGITQSPKYLFRKEGQNVTLSCEQNLNHDAMYWYRQDPGQGLRLIYYSQIVNDFQKGDIAEGYSVSREKKESFPLTVTSAQKNPTAFYLCASEPRWNTEAFFGQGTRLTVV.

This chain uses TRBV6-2 or TRBV6-3 with TRBJ1-1; D uncertain. The germline CDR1 and CDR2 sequences are MNHEY and SVGEGT. This CDR3 region has 12 residues. Trimming removed 6 bases at V and 0 bases at J, with 5 bases between. CDR3 sequence (DNA): TGTGCCAGCAGGACGGTGAACACTGAAGCTTTCTTT. It encodes CASRTVNTEAFF.

This sequence joins TRBV5-4 and TRBJ2-3; D is uncertain. The CDR3 covers 13 residues. The germline V and J ends were trimmed by 7 bases and 1 base, with 10 bases remaining between them. CDR1 and CDR2 from the germline V gene are SGHNT and YYREEE (reference sequence). This CDR3 reads CASGLEGTDTQYF. The CDR3 nucleotides are TGTGCCAGCGGTCTAGAGGGCACAGATACGCAGTATTTT. The full variable domain, with the rest looked up from reference TRBV5-4 and TRBJ2-3, is ETGVTQSPTHLIKTRGQQVTLRCSSQSGHNTVSWYQQALGQGPQFIFQYYREEENGRGNFPPRFSGLQFPNYSSELNVNALELDDSALYLCASGLEGTDTQYFGPGTRLTVL.

This clonotype has only a few counts. This chain connects TRBV7-6 to TRBJ2-7; D is undetermined. V lost 0 bases to trimming and J lost 1 base, with 7 bases between them. Looked up from germline, CDR1 is SGHVS and CDR2 is FNYEAQ. The CDR3 is made up of 14 amino acids. The CDR3, as DNA: TGTGCCAGCAGCTTAGCGTTCACGTCCTACGAGCAGTACTTC. Translated, it gives CASSLAFTSYEQYF.

The table lists this clonotype with a few counts. CDR3 protein: CASSYSAGVVTEAFF. CDR3 DNA sequence: TGTGCCAGCAGTTACTCGGCCGGAGTGGTAACTGAAGCTTTCTTT. The V and J genes are TRBV6-5 and TRBJ1-1; D remains unclear. V dropped 0 bases and J dropped 5 bases, with 13 bases sitting between them. This CDR3 region has 15 residues. In germline, CDR1 is MNHEY, CDR2 SVGAGI.

This clonotype was recorded once. This sequence joins TRBV29-1 and TRBJ2-2, with 10 bases that match TRBD1. The ends lost 5 bases at V and 6 bases at J; junction bases unmatched: 9. In germline, CDR1 is SQVTM, CDR2 ANQGSEA. This CDR3 region has 15 residues. For the CDR3, the DNA is TGCAGCGTTAATCCGACAGGGGGCGGCTCCGGGGAGCTGTTTTTT. Its translation is CSVNPTGGGSGELFF.

This clonotype was seen only a few times. The chain carries TRBV7-9 and TRBJ1-2, with D possibly being TRBD1 (5 bases). Trimming shortened V by 5 bases and J by 13 bases, and 20 bases separated the two germline ends. CDR1 SEHNR and CDR2 FQNEAQ come from the germline V gene (reference sequence). The CDR3 spans 13 residues. The CDR3 nucleotides read TGTGCCAGCAGCCGGGACCCCGGAGGGAGTCGCACCTTC. Amino acid sequence: CASSRDPGGSRTF.

This clonotype was counted a few times. The V call is TRBV12-3 or TRBV12-4, the J call TRBJ1-1, with D hard to call. The ends were cut back, 4 bases at V and 1 base at J, with 7 bases in the middle. The CDR3 is 13 amino acids. CDR3 region: CASSSVWNTEAFF. The CDR3 DNA is TGTGCCAGCAGTTCCGTTTGGAACACTGAAGCTTTCTTT.

This chain uses TRBV24-1 with TRBJ2-2; unclear D gene. Germline CDR1 is KGHDR and CDR2 is SFDVKD. V was trimmed by 5 bases and J by 3 bases, leaving 12 bases between them. This CDR3 has 15 amino acids. CDR3 in amino acids: CATSASGDDTGELFF. The CDR3, as DNA: TGTGCCACCAGTGCTTCCGGTGATGACACCGGGGAGCTGTTTTTT.

This clonotype was seen repeatedly, ten times or more. The V call is TRBV7-2, the J call TRBJ1-1, with unresolved D. With 4 bases removed from V and 10 bases from J, the gap between germline ends came to 7 bases. The CDR3 is made up of 10 amino acids. Germline V gene data show CDR1 as SGHTA and CDR2 as FQGNSA. The CDR3: CASSSDGAFF. In nucleotides, the CDR3 is TGTGCCAGCAGCTCCGACGGAGCTTTCTTT.

The J gene is TRBJ1-2, the V gene TRBV12-3 or TRBV12-4, with 8 bases that match TRBD1. The CDR3 has 15 residues. The V segment lost 6 bases and the J segment 0 bases; nucleotides outside the gene matches: 6. The CDR3 bases are TGTGCCAGCAGAGAGGACAGGGCCTCTAACTATGGCTACACCTTC. Translation: CASREDRASNYGYTF.

This chain connects TRBV3-1 to TRBJ2-5, with TRBD2 identical over 12 bases. CDR1 and CDR2 from the germline V gene are LGHDT and YNNKEL (reference sequence). V trimming: 4 bases; J trimming: 7 bases; junction bases outside the gene matches: 7. There are 15 residues in the CDR3. CDR3 DNA sequence: TGTGCCAGCAGCCGACGACTAGCGGGGGCTTTGACCCAGTACTTC. Protein: CASSRRLAGALTQYF.

V usage is TRBV4-3 and J usage is TRBJ2-2, with D possibly being TRBD1 or TRBD2 (6 bases each). V was clipped by 0 bases and J by 4 bases, with 15 bases between them. Germline lookup yields CDR1 LGHNA and CDR2 YSLEER. This CDR3 is 17 amino acids long. The CDR3 is CASSQDRVRGLTGELFF. The CDR3 bases are TGCGCCAGCAGCCAAGATCGGGTCAGGGGACTCACCGGGGAGCTGTTTTTT.

This clonotype turned up a few times. V and J are TRBV13 and TRBJ1-4, with D perhaps matching TRBD1 (6 bases). V dropped 5 bases and J dropped 8 bases, with 9 bases sitting between them. The CDR3 runs 12 residues. Germline CDR1 PRHDT, CDR2 FYEKMQ (reference sequence). The chain's CDR3 is CASSRTVEKLFF. The DNA for the CDR3 is TGTGCCAGCAGCAGGACAGTGGAAAAACTGTTTTTT.

This clonotype was observed a few times. CDR3 protein: CAISPRQGPNEQYF. The CDR3 nucleotides read TGTGCCATCAGCCCGCGACAGGGTCCTAACGAGCAGTACTTC. The chain recombines TRBV10-3 with TRBJ2-7; 7 bases fit TRBD1. The CDR3 contains 14 residues. V lost 6 bases and J lost 5; bases outside the gene matches: 10. The germline V gene has CDR1 ENHRY and CDR2 SYGVKD.

There are a few counts of this clonotype. The V call is TRBV20-1, the J call TRBJ1-1, with D unresolved. Germline CDR1 DFQATT, CDR2 SNEGSKA (reference sequence). CDR3 length: 14 residues. With 3 bases removed from V and 7 bases from J, the gap between germline ends came to 18 bases. CDR3 nucleotide sequence: TGCAGTGCTAGGGCGGGTGACGGAAACGGTGAAGCTTTCTTT. Translated, it gives CSARAGDGNGEAFF.

Only a few counts were recorded for this clonotype. This chain's CDR3 is CASSLTDPSTDTQYF. The DNA for the CDR3 is TGCGCCAGCAGCTTGACAGATCCTAGCACAGATACGCAGTATTTT. The rearrangement joins TRBV5-1 to TRBJ2-3; D uncertain. CDR1 SGHRS and CDR2 YFSETQ come from the germline V gene. The CDR3 loop spans 15 amino acids. V dropped 1 base and J dropped 0 bases, with 9 bases sitting between them.

The rearrangement joins TRBV20-1 to TRBJ2-4; D gene unclear. In germline, CDR1 is DFQATT, CDR2 SNEGSKA (reference sequence). The CDR3 runs to 16 residues. Trimming pared 0 bases from V and 0 bases from J, leaving 12 bases between. As DNA, the CDR3 is TGCAGTGCTAGAGATCATGGGGATCGAGCCAAAAACATTCAGTACTTC. Protein: CSARDHGDRAKNIQYF.

This clonotype has a handful of counts. The rearrangement joins TRBV2 to TRBJ1-1; no clear D. Deletions cut 3 bases from V and 0 bases from J, with 11 bases between. CDR1 and CDR2 from the germline V gene are SNHLY and FYNNEI. The CDR3 contains 15 residues. This CDR3 reads CASSEDSVMNTEAFF. The CDR3 nucleotides are TGTGCCAGCAGTGAGGATTCGGTTATGAACACTGAAGCTTTCTTT. Full variable domain (rest looked up from reference TRBV2 and TRBJ1-1): EPEVTQTPSHQVTQMGQEVILRCVPISNHLYFYWYRQILGQKVEFLVSFYNNEISEKSEIFDDQFSVERPDGSNFTLKIRSTKLEDSAMYFCASSEDSVMNTEAFFGQGTRLTVV.

J is TRBJ1-1 and V is TRBV5-8; 7 nucleotides line up with TRBD1. CDR3 length: 13 residues. Trimming removed 4 bases from V and 10 bases from J; junction bases left unmatched: 10. The germline V gene has CDR1 SGHTS and CDR2 YDEGEE. Here the CDR3 DNA reads TGTGCCAGCAGCGTGACAGGGACCAGAACAGCTTTCTTT. It codes for CASSVTGTRTAFF.

As DNA, the CDR3 is TGCGCCAGCAGCTTAGGGACCGACGCAAACACCATATATTTT. Encoded protein: CASSLGTDANTIYF. V and J are TRBV5-1 and TRBJ1-3; D may be TRBD1 (5 bases). There are 14 residues in the CDR3. Germline V gene data show CDR1 as SGHRS and CDR2 as YFSETQ. The V end was cut by 2 bases, the J end by 6 bases, with 12 bases between.

CDR3 residues: CASSGGEVTEAFF. In nucleotides, the CDR3 is TGCGCCAGCAGTGGAGGGGAGGTCACTGAAGCTTTCTTT. The chain uses TRBV5-1 and TRBJ1-1; D possibly corresponds to TRBD1 (5 bases). The germline CDR1 and CDR2 sequences are SGHRS and YFSETQ. The length of the CDR3 is 13 residues. V gave up 5 bases and J gave up 4 bases, with 12 bases separating them.

This clonotype was found many times. The chain joins TRBV3-1 to TRBJ2-7; 9 bases match TRBD1. V lost 5 bases and J lost 4; bases outside the gene matches: 0. Germline V gene sequence: CDR1 LGHDT, CDR2 YNNKEL (reference sequence). The CDR3 is 12 amino acids. The CDR3 DNA follows: TGTGCCAGCAGCGGACAGGGGTACGAGCAGTACTTC. As protein: CASSGQGYEQYF.

There are a few counts of this clonotype. This rearrangement joins TRBV18 to TRBJ1-1; TRBD1 is a possible D gene (6 bases). V was cut by 2 bases and J by 2 bases, with 9 bases left in between. Germline loops: CDR1 KGHSH, CDR2 LQKENI. The CDR3 spans 14 residues. This chain's CDR3 is CASSPIGGNTEAFF. CDR3 coding DNA: TGTGCCAGCTCACCAATAGGGGGAAACACTGAAGCTTTCTTT.

This clonotype was counted only a few times. The chain uses TRBV20-1 and TRBJ1-1; D gene ambiguous. Trimming pared 0 bases from V and 4 bases from J, leaving 12 bases between. This CDR3 region has 14 residues. The V gene's germline CDR1 is DFQATT and CDR2 SNEGSKA (reference sequence). CDR3 region: CSARDGRGSTEAFF. The CDR3 DNA is TGCAGTGCTAGAGATGGGAGAGGATCCACTGAAGCTTTCTTT.

The genes are TRBV7-2 and TRBJ1-3; tentatively, D is TRBD1 (5 bases). Per the germline V gene, CDR1 is SGHTA and CDR2 is FQGNSA. The CDR3 spans 15 residues. Trimming shortened V by 1 base and J by 7 bases, and 14 bases separated the two germline ends. The CDR3: CASSLVAGWTNTIYF. Here the CDR3 DNA reads TGTGCCAGCAGCTTAGTGGCAGGGTGGACGAACACCATATATTTT.